This TCR beta chain stems from a study of Ad26.COV2.S vaccination and SARS-CoV-2 variants (dated by TCRdb to about 2021). Turning to the overall study: Donors in the vaccine arm were drawn from COV1001, a phase I-IIa trial of Ad26.COV2.S in healthy adults that was multicentre, randomized, double-blind and placebo-controlled. A total of roughly 30 samples were included in the TCR-sequenced set, comprising around 19 Ad26.COV2.S vaccine recipients, 5 placebo recipients and 8 SARS-CoV-2 convalescent individuals. Ad26.COV2.S was administered intramuscularly at a dose of 5x10^10 or 1x10^11 viral particles, either as one shot or as two shots given 56 days apart. Trial participants were randomized into five groups of five: low-dose or high-dose Ad26.COV2.S given once or twice, or placebo on both occasions. Throughout the experiments and outcome assessment, investigators stayed blinded to trial group allocation. TCRbeta repertoire sequencing was used to assess the specificity and breadth of SARS-CoV-2-reactive T cell receptors after Ad26.COV2.S vaccination. Study-wide conclusions, independent of this receptor: Higher spike-specific TCR breadth was observed in Ad26.COV2.S recipients than in placebo recipients (P = 0.0014). According to the authors, total T cell responses may have been underestimated by the TCR breadth and depth analyses. The study lacked the statistical power to compare responses across vaccine doses or regimens. Non-spike TCR breadth was comparable between vaccine and placebo recipients, consistent with the vaccine containing only spike. After vaccination, substantial breadth of spike-specific CD8+ and CD4+ T cell responses was reported.

TCRbeta CDR3 regions were sequenced with the immunoSEQ Assay. After extraction, genomic DNA underwent amplification by bias-controlled multiplex PCR, followed by high-throughput sequencing. Concerning the study's data processing: To quantify the absolute abundance of every unique TCRbeta CDR3 region, sequences were collapsed and filtered. T cell fraction was estimated by normalizing TCRbeta template counts to usable DNA, with usable DNA measured through amplification of reference genes found in all nucleated cells. Repertoire TCRs were annotated as SARS-CoV-2-specific by exact matching of V gene, CDR3 amino acid sequence and J gene to a known reactive TCR set. The reference SARS-CoV-2 TCR set came from MIRA and was filtered for enrichment in COVID-19-positive ImmuneCODE repertoires, removing public or cross-reactive TCRs. Using the MIRA antigens, annotated TCRs were further analysed by specific ORF or by position within an ORF. Breadth was defined as annotated unique rearrangements over total unique productive rearrangements; depth was the summed frequency of those rearrangements. TCR breadth was compared between groups using two-sided Wilcoxon rank-sum tests. Not all clones reach the TCRdb copy of this immuneACCESS table, which keeps in-frame sequences only. Checked studies attribute under half of the gap to unresolved V genes and leave the rest unexplained. That table gives V, J and clone size, and the DNA gave D and trimming. This sample comprises fewer than 400,000 clones, roughly nine tenths of them detected only once. The top ten clones comprise around 5.5% of the sample.

The sample's treatment or condition label is to be understood as: over 15 received Ad26.COV2.S at low or high dose, single or two shots; about 5 received placebo; per-sample allocation not given. For vaccine and placebo recipients, repertoires were sequenced using samples collected on day 63 after the first injection. Cohort 1b enrolled about two dozen adults aged 18-55 years at a single site in Boston, USA, between 29 July and 7 August 2020. Ad26.COV2.S consisted of a replication-incompetent adenovirus type 26 vector by which a prefusion-stabilized SARS-CoV-2 spike protein from the original Wuhan strain was expressed. V is shortened by 2 bases, J by 5 bases, and the region joining them spans 6 bases. Its CDR3 holds 13 amino acids, cysteine through phenylalanine. The read is trimmed to its CDR3 DNA, 39 bases read in frame from base 1. Taken from the germline V gene, the CDR1 and CDR2 loops are MNHEY and SVGAGI.

To note about this clone: Its binding antigen is unknown. No much larger clone exists at a distance of one base, and base qualities are not known.

Sequenced here: peripheral blood, sampled in a trial of Ad26.COV2.S vaccine versus placebo. Recombination connected TRBV6-5 to TRBJ1-4; there is no confident call for the D gene. The TCR originated in a person between 18 and 60 years old who received the Ad26.COV2.S COVID-19 vaccine or a placebo. The bases are TGTGCCAGCAGTTACAGGCTCAATGAAAAACTGTTTTTT. Translated, this is CASSYRLNEKLFF.